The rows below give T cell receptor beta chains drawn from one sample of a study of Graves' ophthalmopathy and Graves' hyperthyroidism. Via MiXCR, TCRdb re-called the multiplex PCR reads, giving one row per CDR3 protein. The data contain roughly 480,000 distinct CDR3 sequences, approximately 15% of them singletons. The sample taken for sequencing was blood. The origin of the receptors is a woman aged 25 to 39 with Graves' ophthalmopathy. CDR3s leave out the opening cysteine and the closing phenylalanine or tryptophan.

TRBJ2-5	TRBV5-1	ASSLVGAFRETQY
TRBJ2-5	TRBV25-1	ASSSPGTGLGTQY
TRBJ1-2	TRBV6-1	ASSEDRGAGYT
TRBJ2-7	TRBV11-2	ASSVTSGGYEQY
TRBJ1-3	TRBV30	AWGNGPVSGNTIY
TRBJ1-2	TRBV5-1	ASSSNRGGGYT
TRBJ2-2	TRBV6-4	ASSDSRGLGTGELF
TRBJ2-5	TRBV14	ASSQVGRLQETQY
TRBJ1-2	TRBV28	ASSFQGSYGYT
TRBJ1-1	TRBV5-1	ASSDTGTLGTEAF
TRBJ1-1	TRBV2	ASIRTMNTEAF
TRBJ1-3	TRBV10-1	ATTETYPLYSLGNTIY
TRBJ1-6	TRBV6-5	ASSYTGRNNSPLH
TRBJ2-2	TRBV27	ASSPRAGGSSGELF
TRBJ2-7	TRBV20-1	SASRLQFYEQY
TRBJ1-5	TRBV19	ASRKGPGNQPQH
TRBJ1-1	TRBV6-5	ASSSYPTEAF
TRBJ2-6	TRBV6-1	ASRAGGAGANVLT
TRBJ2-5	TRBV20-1	SARGGPGRSQETQY
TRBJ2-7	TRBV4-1	ASSYPGQGINEQY
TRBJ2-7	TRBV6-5	ASSWGPFYEQY
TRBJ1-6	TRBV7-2	ASSPGAHDRSYNSPLH
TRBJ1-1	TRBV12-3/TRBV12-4	ASRTGTAEAF
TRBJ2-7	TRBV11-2	ASSLDRGSSYEQY
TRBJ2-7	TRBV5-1	ASSYLAGGPGEQY
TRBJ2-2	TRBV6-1	ASSEAALRAWLF
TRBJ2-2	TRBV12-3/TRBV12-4	ASNFGGFTGELF
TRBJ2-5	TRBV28	ASSLFAQGVSETQY
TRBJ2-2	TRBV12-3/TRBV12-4	ASSLGHFLNTGELF
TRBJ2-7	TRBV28	ASSFVGSIYEQY
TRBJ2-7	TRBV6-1	ASSAAHTYEQY
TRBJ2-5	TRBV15	ATSRGRIQETQY
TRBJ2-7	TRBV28	ASSHPYEQY
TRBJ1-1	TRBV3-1	ASSQGGVTEAF
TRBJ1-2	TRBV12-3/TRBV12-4	ASSSTPGDGYT
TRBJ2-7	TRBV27	ASSFTGAYEPY
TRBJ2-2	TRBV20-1	SAPDRGRTGELF
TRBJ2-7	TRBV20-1	SAGQGREPYEQY
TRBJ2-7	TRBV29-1	SVEAGLHSYEQY
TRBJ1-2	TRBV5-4	ASSWAGTEAGYT
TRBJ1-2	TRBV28	ASKDNGGRGYGYT
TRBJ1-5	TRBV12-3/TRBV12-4	ASTSQPRQPQH
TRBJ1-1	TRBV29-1	SVGGTANTEAF
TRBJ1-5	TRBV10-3	AISVGGRQPQH
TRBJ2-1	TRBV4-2	ASSQDRDYSYNEQF
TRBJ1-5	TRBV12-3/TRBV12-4	ASTINSNQPQH
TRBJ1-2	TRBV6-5	ASSLQGSYGYT